The following is a T cell receptor beta chain sequence with its context. Its antigen is unknown. No much larger clone is present one base from it, and per-base qualities are unavailable. This entry comes from a study of T cell changes during pregnancy in multiple sclerosis (dated by TCRdb to about 2019). Regarding the research as a whole: The study looked at changes in the T cell repertoire across pregnancy in women with multiple sclerosis.

Library preparation was by the immunoSEQ multiplex PCR assay. In TCRdb, the immuneACCESS table is reduced to in-frame sequences with V and J assigned. These tables do not hold every clone; where another copy was compared, an unresolved V gene accounts for under half, and the others remain unexplained. The sample includes about 64,000 clones, with about 90% observed a single time. The ten biggest clones cover approximately 5.8% of the sample. The CDR3, from cysteine to phenylalanine, totals 15 residues. Only CDR3 DNA is held: 45 bases, read in frame from base 1. The germline V gene (reference sequence) gives CDR1 as MNHEY and CDR2 as SMNVEV. V loses 5 bases, J loses 3 bases, and the germline ends lie 14 bases apart.

Sequenced material: peripheral blood, taken in the third trimester of pregnancy. The rearranged segments are TRBV27 and TRBJ2-1; TRBD2 is perhaps the D gene, given 7 matching bases. The source is a female donor in good health, enrolled as a control in a pregnancy study. The CDR3 region reads CASSPLGGGYNEQFF. Read as DNA, the sequence is TGTGCCAGCAGTCCCCTAGGGGGGGGCTACAATGAGCAGTTCTTC.